This TCR beta chain was sequenced during a study of shared clonotypes between healthy human individuals. The CDR3 length is 17 residues. V dropped 5 bases and J dropped 3; count of bases not matched to a gene: 13. The germline V gene encodes CDR1 MDHEN and CDR2 SYDVKM. Study findings and constraints: Sampling used blood alone; tissue repertoires probably differ.

Healthy adults negative for HIV, lacking recent acute infections or vaccinations, served as donors. The sequenced material, unsorted PBMC DNA, was run on ten immunoSEQ deep assay plates. As handled by the study authors: Filtering differed, since immunoSEQ gave only junction sequences and no quality scores. Here immunoSEQ multiplex PCR was the method, and the copy in TCRdb shows in-frame clones only, minus some. V and J calls and clone size are as listed in that table; D and trimming were resolved from the DNA. The repertoire holds about 470,000 clones, with roughly 80% as singletons. With regard to this clone: Its antigen is not identified. Different DNA sequences within this sample yield the same CDR3.

J is TRBJ1-5 and V is TRBV28, with TRBD1 matching over 7 bases. The sequencing sample was made of PBMCs. The clonotype comes from a middle-aged woman in good health. Some clones in this sample may be carry-over from other donors' samples. In nucleotides, the CDR3 is TGTGCCAGCAGTCCCCCCCGGACAGGAGTAGCCAATCAGCCCCAGCATTTT. Translation gives CASSPPRTGVANQPQHF. The full variable domain, in which reference TRBV28 and TRBJ1-5 provide the parts outside the CDR3, is DVKVTQSSRYLVKRTGEKVFLECVQDMDHENMFWYRQDPGLGLRLIYFSYDVKMKEKGDIPEGYSVSREKKERFSLILESASTNQTSMYLCASSPPRTGVANQPQHFGDGTRLSIL.